The 2 T cell receptor beta chains presented below share a single source sample, sequenced in a study of blood T cell repertoires in COVID-19 (dated by TCRdb to about 2020). Library prep was done by the immunoSEQ multiplex PCR assay. In TCRdb, the immuneACCESS table is reduced to in-frame sequences with V and J assigned. These tables do not hold every clone; where another copy was compared, an unresolved V gene accounts for under half, and the others remain unexplained. This sample has 250,000 or so clones in its table, and around 90% of those were observed once. Of the sample, approximately 0.9% falls within the top ten clones. Sequenced material: PBMCs or T cells enriched from blood (not recorded which). These receptors came from a man between 50 and 59 years old who had been exposed to COVID-19.

The chain employs TRBV11-3 and TRBJ1-1, with TRBD1 as a possible D gene (6 bases). V lost 3 bases to trimming and J lost 4 bases, with 12 bases between them. CDR1 is SGHNT, CDR2 YENEEA, per germline. CDR3 size: 14 residues. The CDR3 loop reads CASSLGGASTEAFF. Written as DNA, the CDR3 is TGTGCCAGCAGCTTGGGGGGGGCGAGCACTGAAGCTTTCTTT.

The CDR3 bases are TGTGCCAGCAGTATTGACATTTTGAACACTGAAGCTTTCTTT. This gives the protein CASSIDILNTEAFF. The chain links TRBV9 to TRBJ1-1; D ambiguous. The CDR3 loop spans 14 amino acids. V was trimmed by 5 bases and J by 0 bases, leaving 11 bases between them. Germline lookup yields CDR1 SGDLS and CDR2 YYNGEE. Filled out from reference TRBV9 and TRBJ1-1, the complete variable domain reads DSGVTQTPKHLITATGQRVTLRCSPRSGDLSVYWYQQSLDQGLQFLIQYYNGEERAKGNILERFSAQQFPDLHSELNLSSLELGDSALYFCASSIDILNTEAFFGQGTRLTVV.